Reported below is one TCR beta chain. The sample holds a few counts of this clonotype. Which antigen it targets is not known. No clone much larger than this one lies a single base away; base qualities are absent. From cysteine to phenylalanine, the CDR3 is 14 amino acids long. Solely the CDR3 DNA is kept, with 42 bases framed from the first base. The germline ends are 16 bases apart after V is trimmed by 7 bases and J by 6 bases. The germline V gene supplies CDR1 SNHLY and CDR2 FYNNEI. This entry comes from a study of Graves' ophthalmopathy and Graves' hyperthyroidism (dated by TCRdb to 2017 to 2018). Describing the broader study: Peripheral blood samples were taken at the time of initial diagnosis, before any treatment was given. The approximately 95 discovery patients were divided at random into training and test sets in a 7:3 ratio. In more than five hyperthyroidism patients, the T-cell repertoires found in thyroid tissue were compared with those found in blood. The study used TCR beta repertoire signatures to distinguish Graves' ophthalmopathy from Graves' hyperthyroidism and to predict progression to ophthalmopathy. Once sampling was done, hyperthyroidism patients were given methimazole at a starting dose of 30 mg daily, while ophthalmopathy patients were given high-dose intravenous methylprednisolone. In total, over 130 blood samples were TCR-sequenced: approximately 42 ophthalmopathy, about 75 hyperthyroidism and roughly 17 hyperthyroidism-to-ophthalmopathy patients. To explore V-J signatures that distinguish ophthalmopathy from hyperthyroidism, a discovery set of around 100 patients was enrolled, made up of approximately 45 with ophthalmopathy and under 65 with stable hyperthyroidism. The independent validation cohort included 18 hyperthyroidism patients plus 17 patients who later progressed from hyperthyroidism to ophthalmopathy. Results the study describes overall, beyond this receptor: Most expanded thyroid clonotypes with a frequency above 0.001 also appeared in blood, which suggests that blood repertoires may reflect the immune response in the thyroid. No statistical method was used to set the sample size in advance, and the investigators knew which group each participant was assigned to. In validation, the model predicted ophthalmopathy progression with more than 70% sensitivity and around 72% specificity; 12 predicted patients were CT-confirmed with GO in a median of 6.5 months. In cross-validation, the 13-signature model distinguished ophthalmopathy from stable hyperthyroidism with approximately 90% sensitivity and around 83% specificity, while in the test set the corresponding values were roughly 80% and 75%.

The ophthalmopathy patients had moderately to severely active disease, with a Clinical Activity Score of 3 or higher, a NOSPECS grade of 4 or higher, and a disease duration of less than 3 months. Patients with other autoimmune diseases, uncontrolled infections, pregnancy or lactation were excluded from the study. Clinical symptoms, serum thyroxine, TRAb, thyroid ultrasound and orbital computed tomography formed the basis of the diagnosis. Using Ficoll-Paque density gradient centrifugation, PBMCs were isolated from roughly 9.2 ml of fresh peripheral blood. Trizol reagent was used to extract the total RNA, and its quality was then checked on an Agilent 2100 Bioanalyzer. TCR beta CDR3 regions were amplified from RNA transcripts for repertoire sequencing. The first round was an RT-PCR using HTBI primers with the Qiagen OneStep RT-PCR kit, and this first round was followed by a second-round multiplex PCR, then size selection and purification. Libraries were sequenced on an Illumina HiSeq2000 using paired-end 100 bp reads. The authors' analysis ran thus. SOAPnuke was used to process the reads, removing any read that contained adapters or uncalled bases, had a mean Phred below 15, or lacked an exact match to the constant primer or identifier. COPE v1.2.5 was used to merge the high-quality paired reads. Clonotypes were defined as unique nucleotide sequences and were aligned to IMGT TRB V, D and J references using MiTCR v1.1. The analysis was limited to V-J combinations with a frequency above 0.0001, which together covered around 99% of the repertoires. For each V-J combination, a TCR clonal expansion and chaos score was defined as F50 clonal expansion divided by the chaos observed in the TCRdist matrix. Welch's t-statistics and random forest were used to reduce features to about a dozen V-J combinations, which were fed into a naive Bayes classifier. The similarity between thyroid and blood repertoires was quantified using the Morisita-Horn index. The public reads were run again by TCRdb, first through fastp at Q25 and then through MiXCR, and only productive beta chains were kept. Each CDR3 protein appears once, grouped with its most common genes and DNA. The V and J calls were determined by TCRdb, not by the authors. In all, the sample holds about half a million distinct CDR3 sequences, and roughly an eighth of those were seen once. The ten largest clones represent about a tenth of the sample.

The TCR originated in a woman between 25 and 40 years old with Graves' ophthalmopathy. Donor details come from another sample of the same person, matched by shared clones. Input material: blood. The rearranged chain carries TRBV2 and TRBJ1-5, and TRBD1 may be the D gene, going by 6 matching bases. The nucleotide sequence is given as TGTGCCAGCACCGAGGGGGGCGCGGCTCAGCCCCAGCATTTT. This yields the protein CASTEGGAAQPQHF.